One sample yielded the 23 T cell receptor beta chains listed below, sequenced in a study of blood T cell repertoires in COVID-19. Repertoires were generated with immunoSEQ multiplex PCR, while TCRdb's copy carries only in-frame clones and drops some. The sample lists approximately 240,000 clones, about 93% seen once, with about 0.79% in the top ten. The specimen sequenced was peripheral blood. The source is a man aged 25 to 40 with COVID-19, enrolled during active disease.

The chain combines TRBV5-1 with TRBJ1-1; 8 nucleotides align to TRBD1. J lost 1 base, V lost 1 base, and 6 bases had no gene match. This CDR3 has 16 amino acids. The germline V gene encodes CDR1 SGHRS and CDR2 YFSETQ. This chain's CDR3 is CASSLRPGTGNTEAFF. The CDR3 DNA is TGCGCCAGCAGCTTGCGTCCCGGGACAGGGAACACTGAAGCTTTCTTT.

The chain is built from TRBV23-1 and TRBJ2-1; TRBD1 matches at 7 bases. TRBV23-1 is treated as an ORF (open reading frame) with a function not yet certain. Trimming removed 0 bases from V and 4 bases from J; junction bases left unmatched: 6. The CDR3 sequence is 16 residues long. The chain's CDR3 is CASSQSRDRVYNEQFF. The CDR3 nucleotides read TGCGCCAGCAGTCAATCGAGAGACAGGGTATACAATGAGCAGTTCTTC.

J is TRBJ2-5 and V is TRBV9, with D possibly TRBD1 on 6 matching bases. The CDR3 sequence is 16 residues long. The V end was cut by 0 bases, the J end by 0 bases, with 12 bases between. CDR1 is SGDLS, CDR2 YYNGEE, per germline. The CDR3 loop is CASSVDTGSHQETQYF. The CDR3 bases are TGTGCCAGCAGCGTAGACACAGGGTCGCACCAAGAGACCCAGTACTTC.

The chain employs TRBV5-4 and TRBJ2-7; TRBD2 matches at 7 bases. The CDR3 runs to 14 residues. With V trimmed by 2 bases and J by 5 bases, 7 bases remained unmatched. Germline CDR1 and CDR2: SGHNT and YYREEE (reference sequence). The CDR3 reads CASSFGAGRDEQYF. Here the CDR3 DNA reads TGTGCCAGCAGCTTTGGGGCAGGGAGGGACGAGCAGTACTTC.

This clone was seen once. This chain joins TRBV5-1 and TRBJ2-2; D remains ambiguous. V was clipped by 3 bases and J by 0 bases, with 12 bases between them. This CDR3 is built from 16 residues. Germline lookup yields CDR1 SGHRS and CDR2 YFSETQ. CDR3 protein: CASSSVISPNTGELFF. The CDR3 DNA reads as TGCGCCAGCAGCTCAGTAATCTCCCCGAACACCGGGGAGCTGTTTTTT.

The chain employs TRBV5-1 and TRBJ1-2, with 9 bases fitting TRBD1. From germline, CDR1 is SGHRS and CDR2 YFSETQ. The CDR3 is made up of 13 amino acids. Losses at the gene ends were 4 bases for V and 4 bases for J; bases not matched to a gene: 2. The CDR3: CASSQGQGYGYTF. The CDR3 region has the DNA TGCGCCAGCAGCCAGGGACAGGGCTATGGCTACACCTTC. The whole variable domain, remainder taken from reference TRBV5-1 and TRBJ1-2, is KAGVTQTPRYLIKTRGQQVTLSCSPISGHRSVSWYQQTPGQGLQFLFEYFSETQRNKGNFPGRFSGRQFSNSRSEMNVSTLELGDSALYLCASSQGQGYGYTFGSGTRLTVV.

The CDR3 sequence is CSVLTGVDSPLHF. Here the CDR3 DNA reads TGCAGCGTGTTGACAGGGGTTGATTCACCCCTCCACTTT. The chain is built from TRBV29-1 and TRBJ1-6; 8 bases fit TRBD1. V dropped 6 bases and J dropped 8; count of bases not matched to a gene: 6. Germline V lookup: CDR1 SQVTM, CDR2 ANQGSEA. This CDR3 region has 13 residues.

The chain couples TRBV19 to TRBJ1-2, with D perhaps TRBD1 (6 bases). Germline CDR1 and CDR2: LNHDA and SQIVND (reference sequence). The CDR3 is 13 residues long. Trimming shortened V by 2 bases and J by 7 bases, and 11 bases separated the two germline ends. The CDR3 protein is CASSIRQVGGYTF. In DNA, the CDR3 is TGTGCCAGTAGTATACGACAGGTCGGTGGCTACACCTTC.

The chain couples TRBV20-1 to TRBJ2-7; 9 bases align to TRBD1. CDR3 length: 15 residues. V gave up 3 bases and J gave up 1 base; unmatched junction bases: 7. Germline CDR1 DFQATT, CDR2 SNEGSKA (reference sequence). CDR3 protein: CSASSPGTGSYEQYF. The CDR3 DNA is TGCAGTGCTAGTAGTCCCGGGACAGGGTCCTACGAGCAGTACTTC.

The CDR3 loop is CATKGIENTEAFF. The CDR3 DNA follows: TGCGCCACTAAGGGGATAGAGAACACTGAAGCTTTCTTT. The chain recombines TRBV10-2 with TRBJ1-1; TRBD1 is a possible D gene (5 bases). The CDR3 contains 13 residues. The V and J ends lost 10 bases and 1 base respectively, with 13 bases between them. Germline CDR1 reads WSHSY; CDR2 reads SAAADI.

This chain links TRBV19 with TRBJ2-1, with 10 bases that match TRBD2. V shed 5 bases, J shed 7 bases, and the junction held 2 bases outside the gene matches. Per germline, CDR1 LNHDA and CDR2 SQIVND (reference sequence). The CDR3 consists of 13 residues. Here the CDR3 reads CASSVSGGNEQFF. Written as DNA, the CDR3 is TGTGCCAGTAGTGTTAGCGGGGGGAATGAGCAGTTCTTC.

V usage is TRBV30 and J usage is TRBJ2-1; TRBD2 matches at 8 bases. Germline loops: CDR1 GTSNPN, CDR2 SVGIG (reference sequence). CDR3 length: 15 residues. J lost 11 bases, V lost 0 bases, and 12 bases had no gene match. The CDR3 is CAWSVEAGGYSKQFF. The DNA for the CDR3 is TGTGCCTGGAGTGTTGAGGCGGGGGGCTACTCGAAGCAGTTCTTC.

The rearrangement uses TRBV6-1 and TRBJ1-4; D is possibly TRBD1 (5 bases). Trimming removed 0 bases at V and 5 bases at J, with 19 bases between. Germline CDR1 is MNHNS and CDR2 is SASEGT. The CDR3 spans 18 residues. The CDR3 spells CASSEAVVWRGGNEKLFF. Here the CDR3 DNA reads TGTGCCAGCAGTGAAGCGGTTGTTTGGAGGGGCGGGAATGAAAAACTGTTTTTT.

The V gene is TRBV19, the J gene TRBJ2-5, with D possibly being TRBD1 (5 bases). Germline V gene sequence: CDR1 LNHDA, CDR2 SQIVND (reference sequence). CDR3 length: 13 amino acids. V was trimmed by 8 bases and J by 3 bases, leaving 13 bases between them. CDR3 sequence reads: CASSQGTEETQYF. CDR3 bases: TGTGCCAGTTCGCAGGGTACCGAAGAGACCCAGTACTTC.

The chain joins TRBV11-2 to TRBJ2-3, with 13 bases matching TRBD2. Germline assignment: CDR1 SGHAT and CDR2 FQNNGV. V shed 5 bases, J shed 7 bases, and the junction held 6 bases outside the gene matches. The CDR3 runs 15 residues. The DNA for the CDR3 is TGTGCCAGCAGCGAAACTAGCGGGGGGGCCTATACGCAGTATTTT. Its translation is CASSETSGGAYTQYF.

The V gene is TRBV12-3 or TRBV12-4, the J gene TRBJ1-1; D call uncertain. The V gene lost 3 bases and the J gene lost 7 bases, with 12 bases spanning the gap. The CDR3 loop spans 13 amino acids. The CDR3 here is CASSLAAGNEAFF. CDR3 in DNA: TGTGCCAGCAGTTTGGCAGCGGGAAATGAAGCTTTCTTT.

V gene TRBV30 combines with J gene TRBJ1-2, with a weak D call TRBD1 (6 bases). The CDR3 runs to 12 residues. Trimming stripped 5 bases from V and 8 bases from J, with 15 bases between. Germline CDR1 GTSNPN, CDR2 SVGIG (reference sequence). DNA for the CDR3: TGTGCCTGGGAAGGCAGGGGAGAAGGCTACACCTTC. Its protein product is CAWEGRGEGYTF.

CDR3 sequence reads: CASSPGTGKETQYF. The CDR3 nucleotides read TGTGCCAGCAGCCCGGGGACAGGTAAAGAGACCCAGTACTTC. This chain connects TRBV5-4 to TRBJ2-5, with 8 bases that match TRBD1. V was clipped by 4 bases and J by 3 bases; unmatched bases: 5. The length of the CDR3 is 14 residues. Per germline, CDR1 SGHNT and CDR2 YYREEE (reference sequence).

The rearrangement uses TRBV3-1 (or the pseudogene TRBV3-2) and TRBJ2-7; 7 nucleotides match TRBD1. The V segment lost 6 bases and the J segment 5 bases; nucleotides outside the gene matches: 10. CDR1 and CDR2 from the germline V gene are LGHDT and YNNKEL (reference sequence). The CDR3 is made up of 14 amino acids. The CDR3, as DNA: TGTGCCAGCAGGGATTTGACAGGGCTCGACGAGCAGTACTTC. Residues: CASRDLTGLDEQYF.

J is TRBJ2-5 and V is TRBV6-1, with 11 bases aligning to TRBD2. Germline values: CDR1 MNHNS, CDR2 SASEGT. The CDR3 is 16 amino acids. V shed 2 bases, J shed 4 bases, and the junction held 6 bases outside the gene matches. The CDR3 spells CASSEFSGGAPETQYF. The CDR3 DNA follows: TGTGCCAGCAGTGAATTTAGCGGGGGGGCACCAGAGACCCAGTACTTC.

This rearrangement joins TRBV29-1 to TRBJ1-2; no definite D call. Germline-derived CDR1 and CDR2 are SQVTM and ANQGSEA. V lost 0 bases and J 0 bases, leaving 8 bases between the germline ends. There are 14 residues in the CDR3. The CDR3 reads CSVEEGAPNYGYTF. CDR3 nucleotide sequence: TGCAGCGTTGAAGAGGGAGCCCCTAACTATGGCTACACCTTC.

This rearrangement joins TRBV28 to TRBJ2-6; 10 bases agree with TRBD1. The junction had 7 bases not matched to a gene; V was cut back by 5 bases and J by 0 bases. CDR1 MDHEN and CDR2 SYDVKM come from the germline V gene. The CDR3 contains 18 residues. The CDR3 DNA reads TGTGCCAGCAGTCCTTCCGGGACAGGGGTCTCTGGGGCCAACGTCCTGACTTTC. Translated: CASSPSGTGVSGANVLTF.

The gene calls are TRBV6-5 and TRBJ2-1; 9 bases match TRBD2. Germline CDR1 is MNHEY and CDR2 is SVGAGI. Germline trimming cut 6 bases from V and 4 bases from J; bases unmatched to any gene: 7. This CDR3 region has 15 residues. CDR3 nucleotides: TGTGCCAGCAGGGTTGGAGCGGGGGGTTACAATGAGCAGTTCTTC. This codes for CASRVGAGGYNEQFF.